Presented here are 3 T cell receptor beta chains from one specimen sequenced in a study of T-cell reconstitution after alpha-beta-depleted transplantation in children. Preparing the TCRbeta library involved the use of unique molecular identifiers. TCRdb independently ran MiXCR on the PCR reads; one entry per CDR3 protein. Seen here are over 400,000 distinct CDR3 sequences, around 13% observed once, and the top ten hold around 6%. The starting material was PBMCs from the stem cell graft donor, obtained from the stem cell graft. Receptors were obtained from a human donor who donated a stem cell graft to a child with combined immunodeficiency.

The CDR3, as DNA: TGTGCCCAAGTAGCCGGGGCACAAGAGACCCAGTACTTC. Translating gives CAQVAGAQETQYF. This chain connects TRBV11-1 to TRBJ2-5; possibly TRBD1 or TRBD2 for D (5 bases each). Germline V CDR1 and CDR2: SGHAT, FQDESV (reference sequence). With 11 bases removed from V and 2 bases from J, the gap between germline ends came to 15 bases. This CDR3 comprises 13 residues.

This clonotype was seen a handful of times. The rearrangement uses TRBV15 and TRBJ1-2; D is undetermined. The CDR3 spans 14 residues. Deletions cut 0 bases from V and 8 bases from J, with 13 bases between. CDR1 is LNHNV and CDR2 is YYDKDF in the germline V gene (reference sequence). The CDR3 region is CATSRDLLSVGYTF. CDR3 coding DNA: TGTGCCACCAGCAGAGATCTCTTAAGTGTGGGCTACACCTTC.

J is TRBJ1-1 and V is TRBV18; a weak D match, TRBD1 (5 bases). The CDR3 is 15 residues long. V was shortened by 7 bases and J by 1 base, with 16 bases between the two germline ends. Germline V CDR1 and CDR2: KGHSH, LQKENI. The CDR3 here is CASCEQAGGNTEAFF. For the CDR3, the DNA is TGTGCCAGCTGCGAACAGGCCGGGGGGAACACTGAAGCTTTCTTT.